The 5 T cell receptor beta chains presented below share a single source sample, sequenced in a study of cytomegalovirus exposure and HLA in healthy donors. This table comes from immunoSEQ multiplex PCR, and its TCRdb copy is limited to in-frame clones, with some not included. Altogether 70,000 to 75,000 clones are present, 90% to 95% being singletons, with the ten largest covering about 1.4%. Sequenced material: PBMCs. These receptors came from a man aged 18 to 29 in good health and CMV-seropositive.

The V call is TRBV6-5, the J call TRBJ2-7, with 9 positions matching TRBD1. This CDR3 has 14 residues. CDR1 is MNHEY, CDR2 SVGAGI, per germline. Trimming cost V 6 bases and J 4 bases; bases outside gene matches: 7. The CDR3 loop reads CASRRTGEGYEQYF. CDR3 DNA sequence: TGTGCCAGCAGAAGGACAGGGGAAGGGTACGAGCAGTACTTC.

The rearrangement links TRBV4-1 to TRBJ2-7; D unclear. CDR1 is MGHRA, CDR2 YSYEKL, per germline. With 0 bases removed from V and 3 bases from J, the gap between germline ends came to 9 bases. The CDR3 is 14 residues long. Here the CDR3 DNA reads TGCGCCAGCAGCCAAGAACAGACAAACTACGAGCAGTACTTC. Protein: CASSQEQTNYEQYF.

V is TRBV5-1 and J is TRBJ2-6, with D perhaps TRBD1 (6 bases). Germline values: CDR1 SGHRS, CDR2 YFSETQ. This CDR3 contains 18 residues. Trimming took 0 bases from V and 0 from J, leaving 13 bases between them. The CDR3 protein is CASSLAWRTVSGANVLTF. CDR3 DNA: TGCGCCAGCAGCTTGGCGTGGCGGACAGTCTCTGGGGCCAACGTCCTGACTTTC.

This rearrangement joins TRBV9 to TRBJ2-6; TRBD1 matches at 8 bases. The CDR3 spans 16 residues. The V gene end was trimmed by 4 bases and the J gene end by 3 bases; junction bases not matched to a gene: 6. Germline loops: CDR1 SGDLS, CDR2 YYNGEE. The CDR3, as DNA: TGTGCCAGCAGCTTGGACAGGGATGGTGGGGCCAACGTCCTGACTTTC. Translated, it gives CASSLDRDGGANVLTF.

The chain links TRBV15 to TRBJ2-7, with 8 nucleotides matching TRBD1. CDR3 length equals 15 residues. Germline CDR1 and CDR2: LNHNV and YYDKDF (reference sequence). Losses at the gene ends were 4 bases for V and 1 base for J; bases not matched to a gene: 6. CDR3 amino acids: CATSKGQEFSYEQYF. The CDR3 DNA follows: TGTGCCACCAGCAAGGGACAGGAGTTTTCCTACGAGCAGTACTTC.